This T cell receptor (beta chain) is drawn from a study of cytomegalovirus exposure and HLA in healthy donors (dated by TCRdb to about 2017). About the investigation overall: According to a later analysis, one platform produced both the 110 or so validation repertoires and the roughly 640 repertoires of the first cohort. The study was designed to test whether signatures of past pathogen exposure could be identified by cataloging public T cell receptors. A separate validation cohort of about 110 different subjects was used in addition to the roughly 720-subject first cohort. The study combined high-throughput TCR immunosequencing, statistical association of individual TCRs with disease status, and machine learning to predict cytomegalovirus infection status.

The donors were included in the validation cohort of over a hundred subjects, a group kept apart from the roughly 700-subject first cohort. As for this clone: Its recognized antigen is unknown. No per-base quality is available; no much larger clone lies one base away.

Findings and caveats that apply to the study as a whole: In vitro tests confirmed that three of the cytomegalovirus-associated TCR beta chains recognize cytomegalovirus antigens. Most TCR sequences were observed very rarely across donors, whereas some public TCRs were present in many individuals. All 120 or so repertoires were used to score co-occurrence in the validation cohort in a later analysis, because that analysis had no HLA typing for the cohort. The study gave a list of some 150 TCR beta chains associated with cytomegalovirus. The authors suggested that the approach could potentially be generalized to other disease states and immunological phenotypes. In a later analysis, TCRs clustered in the first cohort were found to also tend to co-occur in the approximately 110 validation repertoires, with 94% of cluster scores above 0. Cytomegalovirus status was reported to be diagnosed by the classifier with high specificity and sensitivity in both the original and validation cohorts.

A distance of 16 bases separates the germline ends of V and J, which lose 6 bases and 5 bases respectively. As encoded in the germline V gene, CDR1 is SQVTM while CDR2 is ANQGSEA. The cysteine opens and the phenylalanine closes a CDR3 of 13 amino acids. CDR3 DNA is the only sequence kept; it has 39 bases, read in frame from the first base. The library was made by the immunoSEQ multiplex PCR assay. The original pipeline was this. To diagnose cytomegalovirus status from the catalog of TCR beta chain sequences, a statistical classification framework was built. In TCRdb, the immuneACCESS table is reduced to in-frame sequences with V and J assigned. These tables do not hold every clone; where another copy was compared, an unresolved V gene accounts for under half, and the others remain unexplained. The V and J calls and clone size come from that table; D and trimming were worked out from the DNA. Within this sample are roughly 220,000 clones, with approximately 83% of them counted one time only. Around 15% of the sample is held by the ten biggest clonotypes.

The chain couples TRBV29-1 to TRBJ2-5; there is no confident call for the D gene. The TCR comes from a woman under 40 in good health and CMV-seropositive. Sequencing was performed on PBMCs. The DNA is TGCAGCGTAGCTGACATTAAGATCGAGACCCAGTACTTC. It encodes CSVADIKIETQYF.